The TCR beta chain described here comes from a study of T-cell reconstitution after alpha-beta-depleted transplantation in children. Germline trimming cut 7 bases from V and 5 bases from J; bases unmatched to any gene: 8. Germline CDR1 reads SGHRS; CDR2 reads YFSETQ. The CDR3 is 15 amino acids. For TCRbeta, the library was prepared with unique molecular identifiers. TCRdb processed the PCR reads anew with MiXCR; each CDR3 protein has one entry. The table shows 200,000 to 250,000 distinct CDR3 sequences, with about 11% occurring only once. The receptor was derived from a human donor who donated a stem cell graft to a child with acute lymphoblastic leukemia. The chain combines TRBV5-1 with TRBJ2-1; the match to TRBD2 covers 11 bases. This specimen was PBMCs from the stem cell graft donor, taken from the stem cell graft. The CDR3 nucleotides are TGCGCCAGCGAGAAGGGACTAGCGGACCACAATGAGCAGTTCTTC. Encoded protein: CASEKGLADHNEQFF.